The T cell receptor beta chain described here comes from a study of T cells in Graves' hyperthyroidism and ophthalmopathy. Authors of the study amplified TCR beta CDR3 regions from RNA transcripts. The primer set for the first-round RT-PCR of the TCR CDR3 was HTBI. One entry per CDR3 protein results from TCRdb running MiXCR on the multiplex PCR reads. The sample has roughly 740,000 distinct CDR3 sequences, roughly 15% seen once; the top ten hold over 7.5%. The specimen was blood. This TCR derives from a man younger than 35 with Graves' hyperthyroidism.

This chain's CDR3 is CAWTRGLAEQFF. The CDR3 DNA reads TGTGCCTGGACAAGGGGGCTGGCTGAGCAGTTCTTC. The V and J genes are TRBV30 and TRBJ2-1; 7 bases are shared with TRBD1. Germline CDR1 reads GTSNPN; CDR2 reads SVGIG (reference sequence). The V and J ends lost 4 bases and 9 bases, in that order; junction bases with no gene match: 6. The CDR3 has 12 amino acids.